The 17 T cell receptor beta chains below all came from one sample that was sequenced in a study of T cell changes during pregnancy in multiple sclerosis (dated by TCRdb to between 2018 and 2020). The library was made by the immunoSEQ multiplex PCR assay. TCRdb holds this immuneACCESS table with in-frame rearrangements only. Some clones are missing; in checked studies, unresolved V genes explain under half, and the rest has no known cause. Present in this sample are around 67,000 clones, 90% of which were seen just once. More than 9% of the sample comes from the top ten. The sample consisted of peripheral blood, taken after pregnancy. The receptors stem from a female donor in good health, enrolled as a control in a pregnancy study.

The V call is TRBV29-1, the J call TRBJ2-1; 14 bases align to TRBD2. The V and J ends lost 4 bases and 4 bases, in that order; junction bases with no gene match: 9. Looked up from germline, CDR1 is SQVTM and CDR2 is ANQGSEA. The CDR3 spans 17 residues. The CDR3 sequence is CSVVLTSGRAGYNEQFF. In DNA, the CDR3 is TGCAGCGTTGTATTGACTAGCGGGAGGGCGGGGTACAATGAGCAGTTCTTC.

The chain has TRBV7-9 and TRBJ1-2; 10 bases fit TRBD1. The CDR3 contains 19 residues. J was trimmed by 4 bases and V by 1 base; bases with no gene match: 15. CDR1 and CDR2 (germline): SEHNR, FQNEAQ (reference sequence). The CDR3, as DNA: TGTGCCAGCAGCTTAGACATGGGGACCCGGGACAGGGGTATCTATGGCTACACCTTC. Translating gives CASSLDMGTRDRGIYGYTF.

This chain uses TRBV7-7 with TRBJ2-7; D unresolved. V shed 3 bases and J shed 2 bases, with 11 bases lying between them. The CDR3 has 14 amino acids. The germline V gene has CDR1 SSHAT and CDR2 FNYEAQ (reference sequence). CDR3 loop: CASSLTQGAYEQYF. The CDR3 region has the DNA TGTGCCAGCAGCTTGACTCAAGGAGCCTACGAGCAGTACTTC. The full variable domain, in which reference TRBV7-7 and TRBJ2-7 provide the parts outside the CDR3, is GAGVSQSPRYKVTKRGQDVTLRCDPISSHATLYWYQQALGQGPEFLTYFNYEAQPDKSGLPSDRFSAERPEGSISTLTIQRTEQRDSAMYRCASSLTQGAYEQYFGPGTRLTVT.

This chain uses TRBV7-9 with TRBJ2-2, with D possibly matching TRBD1 (6 bases). CDR3 length: 17 residues. With 1 base removed from V and 1 base from J, the gap between germline ends came to 13 bases. Germline assignment: CDR1 SEHNR and CDR2 FQNEAQ (reference sequence). The CDR3 nucleotides read TGTGCCAGCAGCTTAGGGGGGCAGTTAATGAACACCGGGGAGCTGTTTTTT. Amino acid sequence: CASSLGGQLMNTGELFF.

This clone was detected a few times. Its ends do not fully match the called genes, so a read error is possible. The chain carries TRBV19 and TRBJ1-1, with 8 bases matching TRBD1. The CDR3 is made up of 13 amino acids. Germline assignment: CDR1 LNHDA and CDR2 SQIVND (reference sequence). In nucleotides, the CDR3 is TGTGCCAGTCGGAACAGGGGGAACTCTGAAGCTTTCTTT. It encodes CASRNRGNSEAFF.

This clone appeared a few times. The chain is built from TRBV10-1 and TRBJ2-7, with 12 bases that match TRBD1. The CDR3 totals 14 residues. Germline CDR1 reads WNHNN; CDR2 reads SYGVQD (reference sequence). Trimming took 6 bases from V and 6 from J; bases not matched to a gene: 6. CDR3 nucleotides: TGCGCCAGCAGCACCGGGACAGGGGGCGCCGAGCAGTACTTC. Translated: CASSTGTGGAEQYF.

The V gene is TRBV10-3, the J gene TRBJ1-1, with TRBD1 identical over 10 bases. The CDR3 is 14 residues long. J lost 6 bases, V lost 6 bases, and 7 bases had no gene match. Germline V gene sequence: CDR1 ENHRY, CDR2 SYGVKD. CDR3 region: CAIRSPGTGAEAFF. CDR3 nucleotides: TGTGCCATCAGGTCCCCCGGGACAGGGGCTGAAGCTTTCTTT.

V usage is TRBV9 and J usage is TRBJ1-3, with a weak D call TRBD1 (5 bases). The length of the CDR3 is 18 residues. Germline loops: CDR1 SGDLS, CDR2 YYNGEE. The V and J ends lost 3 bases and 0 bases respectively, with 19 bases between them. CDR3 sequence: CASSDRDSVFTSGNTIYF. The CDR3 DNA reads as TGTGCCAGCAGCGACCGCGACAGCGTTTTCACCTCTGGAAACACCATATATTTT.

V and J are TRBV9 and TRBJ2-7; perhaps TRBD2 as D (6 bases). The V and J ends lost 4 bases and 0 bases respectively, with 14 bases between them. There are 15 residues in the CDR3. Germline lookup yields CDR1 SGDLS and CDR2 YYNGEE. In nucleotides, the CDR3 is TGTGCCAGCAGCCTCGGGGAGGCACCCTCCTACGAGCAGTACTTC. Translated, it gives CASSLGEAPSYEQYF. Filled out from reference TRBV9 and TRBJ2-7, the complete variable domain reads DSGVTQTPKHLITATGQRVTLRCSPRSGDLSVYWYQQSLDQGLQFLIQYYNGEERAKGNILERFSAQQFPDLHSELNLSSLELGDSALYFCASSLGEAPSYEQYFGPGTRLTVT.

This clone was seen only once. The chain combines TRBV29-1 with TRBJ1-2; D not resolved. This CDR3 has 11 residues. Germline CDR1 reads SQVTM; CDR2 reads ANQGSEA. Trimming shortened V by 5 bases and J by 7 bases, and 11 bases separated the two germline ends. CDR3 DNA: TGCAGCGTTATCGTCTCCGGTGGCTACACCTTC. The encoded protein is CSVIVSGGYTF.

This clone was observed a single time. The chain uses TRBV7-6 and TRBJ2-3; 10 bases align to TRBD1. CDR3 length: 18 residues. Unmatched junction bases numbered 8, after V lost 2 bases and J lost 0 bases. The germline gives CDR1 SGHVS, CDR2 FNYEAQ. This chain's CDR3 is CASSLTQTGGLSTDTQYF. Written as DNA, the CDR3 is TGTGCCAGCAGCTTAACTCAGACAGGGGGCTTGAGCACAGATACGCAGTATTTT.

V is TRBV7-5 and J is TRBJ2-7; the DNA was not compared with TRBD1, the D call given in the table. TRBV7-5 is tagged as a pseudogene. This CDR3 comprises 16 residues. Written as DNA, the CDR3 is TGTGCCAGAAGCTTAGGCGCCAGGGTAAGCTCCTACGAGCAGTACTTC. It is translated as CARSLGARVSSYEQYF.

The V and J genes are TRBV6-5 and TRBJ1-1; D is perhaps TRBD1 (5 bases). Germline loops: CDR1 MNHEY, CDR2 SVGAGI. V gave up 2 bases and J gave up 5 bases, with 9 bases separating them. The CDR3 consists of 13 residues. DNA for the CDR3: TGTGCCAGCAGTTACGGGGAGGGGACTGAAGCTTTCTTT. Residues: CASSYGEGTEAFF.

V and J are TRBV4-3 and TRBJ2-2; 8 positions match TRBD2. The CDR3 spans 17 residues. With V trimmed by 5 bases and J by 2 bases, 10 bases remained unmatched. The germline V gene encodes CDR1 LGHNA and CDR2 YSLEER. The CDR3 sequence: CASSSLSGGINTGELFF. CDR3 in DNA: TGCGCCAGCAGCTCCTTGAGCGGGGGAATAAACACCGGGGAGCTGTTTTTT.

The gene calls are TRBV10-2 and TRBJ2-6; D perhaps matches TRBD2 (6 bases). Germline CDR1 WSHSY, CDR2 SAAADI. The CDR3 spans 16 residues. V was clipped by 5 bases and J by 0 bases, with 11 bases between them. The CDR3 nucleotides are TGCGCCAGCAGTCGGGGGATCAGCTCTGGGGCCAACGTCCTGACTTTC. As protein: CASSRGISSGANVLTF.

The chain employs TRBV21-1 and TRBJ1-2. TRBV21-1 is a documented pseudogene. CDR3 length: 14 residues. The CDR3 loop reads CASSPRVLNYGYTF. Here the CDR3 DNA reads TGTGCCAGCAGCCCCCGGGTCCTTAACTATGGCTACACCTTC.

The chain combines TRBV20-1 with TRBJ2-3, with D unresolved. This CDR3 spans 11 amino acids. Germline V CDR1 and CDR2: DFQATT, SNEGSKA (reference sequence). Trimming removed 6 bases at V and 5 bases at J, with 9 bases between. The CDR3 is CSASPGDTQYF. The CDR3 coding sequence is TGCAGTGCCAGTCCGGGAGATACGCAGTATTTT.